The 5 T cell receptor beta chains below were found in one sample sequenced in a study of shared clonotypes between healthy human individuals (dated by TCRdb to about 2020). The receptor library was made with the immunoSEQ multiplex PCR assay. In TCRdb, the immuneACCESS table is reduced to in-frame sequences with V and J assigned. These tables do not hold every clone; where another copy was compared, an unresolved V gene accounts for under half, and the others remain unexplained. This sample gives about 110,000 clones in total; under 70% of them show up just once. The ten top clones hold about 24% of the sample. The specimen was memory CD8+ T cells sorted from blood. The sample's cell subset or site label, in plain terms: CD45RO+ cells pooled with CCR7-negative TemRA cells. All receptors derive from a woman aged 30 to 39 in good health.

The chain joins TRBV7-9 to TRBJ1-1; tentatively, D is TRBD1 (5 bases). Trimming pared 10 bases from V and 6 bases from J, leaving 12 bases between. The length of the CDR3 is 11 residues. Germline V CDR1 and CDR2: SEHNR, FQNEAQ (reference sequence). CDR3 bases: TGTGCCACGGGGGGATGGTCTGAAGCTTTCTTT. Translating it yields CATGGWSEAFF.

Regarding this clone: A junction boundary mismatches the germline segment, possibly from a read error. The chain links TRBV19 to TRBJ2-1; D gene ambiguous. Germline V lookup: CDR1 LNHDA, CDR2 SQIVND (reference sequence). This CDR3 comprises 12 residues. DNA of the CDR3: TGTGCAAGTAAGCCCCCATTTGATGAGCAGTTCTTC. This encodes CASKPPFDEQFF. Filled out from reference TRBV19 and TRBJ2-1, the complete variable domain reads DGGITQSPKYLFRKEGQNVTLSCEQNLNHDAMYWYRQDPGQGLRLIYYSQIVNDFQKGDIAEGYSVSREKKESFPLTVTSAQKNPTAFYLCASKPPFDEQFFGPGTRLTVL.

The CDR3: CASSIGRNNEQFF. DNA for the CDR3: TGTGCCAGTAGTATAGGGAGAAACAATGAGCAGTTCTTC. V gene TRBV19 combines with J gene TRBJ2-1; the D is unclear. Trimming pared 1 base from V and 5 bases from J, leaving 6 bases between. The length of the CDR3 is 13 residues. From germline, CDR1 is LNHDA and CDR2 SQIVND (reference sequence).

The chain recombines TRBV6-4 with TRBJ1-1, with D possibly being TRBD1 (6 bases). CDR3 length equals 14 residues. V was clipped by 3 bases and J by 1 base, with 9 bases between them. Germline-derived CDR1 and CDR2 are MRHNA and SNTAGT. CDR3 coding DNA: TGTGCCAGCAGTGAAACAGGGACGAACACTGAAGCTTTCTTT. It is translated as CASSETGTNTEAFF.

The gene calls are TRBV27 and TRBJ2-5; tentatively, D is TRBD1 (6 bases). The closer fit of TRBJ2-7 to the DNA end suggests the J call may be wrong. The CDR3 covers 14 residues. Germline V gene lookup returns CDR1 MNHEY and CDR2 SMNVEV (reference sequence). CDR3 in amino acids: CASSSRDTPYEQYF. As DNA, the CDR3 is TGTGCCAGCAGTTCACGGGACACCCCCTACGAGCAGTACTTC.